A selection of T cell receptor beta chains follows, all from one sample in a study of shared clonotypes between healthy human individuals. Repertoires were generated with immunoSEQ multiplex PCR, while TCRdb's copy carries only in-frame clones and drops some. The sample contains about 680,000 clones, about 91% of which appear only once. The material sequenced was naive CD8+ T cells sorted from blood. These receptors were collected from a man aged 25-45 years in good health. Each CDR3 is given with its conserved first and last residue. D genes are given only for firm matches. A clone size is listed for some rows: how often the clone was seen (once, few, many), or a class if it is expanded.

>TRBJ2-7|TRBD2|TRBV7-2|NA
CASSFGGSPYEQYF
TGTGCCAGCAGCTTCGGCGGGAGCCCCTACGAGCAGTACTTC
>TRBJ1-3|NA|TRBV6-1|few
CASSEVGNTIYF
TGTGCCAGCAGTGAAGTAGGAAACACCATATATTTT
>TRBJ2-1|TRBD2|TRBV7-9|NA
CASSPGGFHEQFF
TGTGCCAGCAGCCCCGGGGGGTTCCATGAGCAGTTCTTC
>TRBJ1-1|NA|TRBV6-5|NA
CASSYTSGGEAFF
TGTGCCAGCAGTTACACCTCCGGGGGTGAAGCTTTCTTT
>TRBJ2-7|TRBD2|TRBV7-9|few
CASSLGLAFEQYF
TGTGCCAGCAGCTTAGGACTAGCGTTCGAGCAGTACTTC
>TRBJ2-3|TRBD2|TRBV4-1|NA
CASSRTSGSSADTQYF
TGCGCCAGCAGCCGTACTAGCGGGAGCTCCGCAGATACGCAGTATTTT
>TRBJ1-1|NA|TRBV7-6|NA
CASSLGNPNTEAFF
TGTGCCAGCAGCTTAGGCAACCCGAACACTGAAGCTTTCTTT
>TRBJ1-5|NA|TRBV28|NA
CASSSGDGNQPQHF
TGTGCCAGCAGTTCGGGGGATGGCAATCAGCCCCAGCATTTT
>TRBJ1-5|NA|TRBV12-2|NA
CASRPRQISDNQPQHF
TGTGCAAGTCGCCCGAGACAGATCTCTGACAATCAGCCCCAGCATTTT
>TRBJ2-7|NA|TRBV5-5|NA
CASSLALGLPIEQYF
TGTGCCAGCAGCTTGGCCCTTGGACTGCCTATCGAGCAGTACTTC
>TRBJ1-5|NA|TRBV7-2|NA
CASSFAGGRESNQPQHF
TGTGCCAGCAGCTTTGCCGGGGGTAGGGAGAGCAATCAGCCCCAGCATTTT
>TRBJ2-7|TRBD2|TRBV14|NA
CASSQVSAGVYEQYF
TGTGCCAGCAGCCAAGTATCGGCGGGAGTCTACGAGCAGTACTTC
>TRBJ2-1|NA|TRBV6-1|NA
CASSDGQTTPYNEQFF
TGTGCCAGCAGTGATGGACAGACGACCCCCTACAATGAGCAGTTCTTC
>TRBJ1-4|NA|TRBV4-1|NA
CASSQVDAHNEKLFF
TGCGCCAGCAGCCAAGTCGATGCCCATAATGAAAAACTGTTTTTT
>TRBJ2-1|NA|TRBV28|NA
CATSPAGGRDEQFF
TGTGCCACCTCCCCGGCGGGCGGGCGTGATGAGCAGTTCTTC
>TRBJ1-1|TRBD1|TRBV7-9|NA
CASSPRDRSEAFF
TGTGCCAGCAGCCCCCGGGACAGATCTGAAGCTTTCTTT
>TRBJ2-2|NA|TRBV7-9|NA
CASRLNPDRSTGELFF
TGTGCCAGCAGATTAAACCCAGACAGAAGCACCGGGGAGCTGTTTTTT
>TRBJ2-1|TRBD1|TRBV9|NA
CASSARQGGSYNEQFF
TGTGCCAGCAGCGCCCGACAGGGGGGCTCCTACAATGAGCAGTTCTTC
>TRBJ1-2|NA|TRBV29-1|NA
CSVEEGAGTMSYTF
TGCAGCGTTGAAGAAGGGGCGGGAACTATGAGCTACACCTTC
>TRBJ2-7|TRBD2|TRBV27|NA
CASSSRLTSPLYEQYF
TGTGCCAGCAGTTCCCGCCTGACTAGCCCGCTTTACGAGCAGTACTTC
>TRBJ2-1|NA|TRBV7-9|NA
CASSLAGQGYEQFF
TGTGCCAGCAGCTTAGCTGGGCAGGGCTACGAGCAGTTCTTC
>TRBJ1-2|NA|TRBV27|NA
CASSFADTPGGYTF
TGTGCCAGCAGTTTCGCGGACACTCCCGGCGGCTACACCTTC
>TRBJ2-2|NA|TRBV11-1|NA
CASSFDGANTGELFF
TGTGCCAGCAGCTTCGACGGAGCGAACACCGGGGAGCTGTTTTTT
>TRBJ2-7|NA|TRBV5-4|NA
CASSLADGSYEQYF
TGTGCCAGCAGCTTGGCAGACGGGAGCTACGAGCAGTACTTC
>TRBJ2-2|TRBD2|TRBV7-2|NA
CASSFEREAGADTGELFF
TGTGCCAGCAGCTTTGAAAGGGAAGCGGGAGCGGACACCGGGGAGCTGTTTTTT
>TRBJ2-3|TRBD2|TRBV9|NA
CASSVASGRGGRLSITDTQYF
TGTGCCAGCAGCGTAGCCTCAGGTAGAGGCGGGAGGTTGTCAATCACAGATACGCAGTATTTT
>TRBJ1-3|NA|TRBV28|once
CASSSAVLAGNTIYF
TGTGCCAGCAGTTCGGCAGTTCTCGCTGGAAACACCATATATTTT
>TRBJ2-7|TRBD1|TRBV20-1|NA
CSGQGDYEQYF
TGCAGTGGACAGGGGGACTACGAGCAGTACTTC
>TRBJ1-4|NA|TRBV6-6|NA
CASTFGASNEKLFF
NA
>TRBJ2-1|NA|TRBV4-1|NA
CASSHEARRDEQFF
TGCGCCAGCAGCCATGAAGCTCGGAGGGATGAGCAGTTCTTC
>TRBJ1-1|TRBD1|TRBV6-1|NA
CASSEALWQPGQGTTEAFF
TGTGCCAGCAGTGAAGCGTTGTGGCAACCGGGACAGGGTACCACTGAAGCTTTCTTT
>TRBJ2-2|NA|TRBV9|NA
CASSVPTTGRTGELFF
TGTGCCAGCAGCGTACCCACGACAGGGAGGACCGGGGAGCTGTTTTTT
>TRBJ2-1|NA|TRBV7-9|NA
CASSLYSANEQFF
TGTGCCAGCAGCTTATACTCCGCCAATGAGCAGTTCTTC
>TRBJ1-2|NA|TRBV9|NA
CASSGERGRENGYTF
TGTGCCAGCAGCGGCGAGCGTGGCAGGGAGAATGGCTACACCTTC